The entry that follows covers one TCR beta chain sequence. This sample was taken from a study of PD-L1 blockade in urothelial cancer. In the study overall: When patients started atezolizumab in 2014, it was given at 1,200 mg intravenously every 3 weeks. Analyzed time points were 3 weeks (second dose) and 6 weeks after therapy began.

Trimming stripped 7 bases from V and 0 bases from J, with 10 bases between. In germline, CDR1 is SNHLY, CDR2 FYNNEI. This CDR3 has 14 amino acids. As to time point: pretreatment peripheral blood. Spiked synthetic TCR analogs estimated absolute template abundance per PCR. Method: immunoSEQ multiplex PCR; TCRdb's copy keeps in-frame clones and lacks some. Counted here are about 87,000 clones, roughly 90% occurring once; the ten biggest clones make up 0.97%. This sequence joins TRBV2 and TRBJ2-1; D gene uncertain. The sample was PBMCs, taken around atezolizumab (anti-PD-L1) treatment. The TCR was taken from an elderly woman with urothelial cancer. The DNA of the CDR3 is TGTGCCAGCACCCGACTGTCCTCCTACAATGAGCAGTTCTTC. Protein product: CASTRLSSYNEQFF. The full variable domain, its missing parts supplied by reference TRBV2 and TRBJ2-1, is EPEVTQTPSHQVTQMGQEVILRCVPISNHLYFYWYRQILGQKVEFLVSFYNNEISEKSEIFDDQFSVERPDGSNFTLKIRSTKLEDSAMYFCASTRLSSYNEQFFGPGTRLTVL.